One sample yielded the 31 T cell receptor beta chains listed below, sequenced in a study of T cells after yellow fever vaccination. A single record per CDR3 protein comes from TCRdb applying MiXCR to the 5' RACE reads. The data show roughly 170,000 distinct CDR3 sequences, 6.2% seen once. The source was CD4+ T cells sorted from PBMCs, collected on the day of the first yellow fever vaccination. These receptors all come from a man between 18 and 29 years old who received the YFV17D yellow fever vaccine.

The table lists this clonotype with many counts. The rearrangement uses TRBV15 and TRBJ2-7; D possibly corresponds to TRBD1 (5 bases). Trimming took 2 bases from V and 5 from J, leaving 16 bases between them. The germline gives CDR1 LNHNV, CDR2 YYDKDF (reference sequence). The CDR3 consists of 15 residues. The CDR3 DNA reads as TGTGCCACCAGCAGACCTGGCAGGGTCGGACACGAGCAGTACTTC. As protein: CATSRPGRVGHEQYF.

V usage is TRBV7-9 and J usage is TRBJ2-5; possible D gene TRBD2, 6 bases. The CDR3 spans 15 residues. Germline V CDR1 and CDR2: SEHNR, FQNEAQ (reference sequence). V gave up 5 bases and J gave up 2 bases, with 15 bases separating them. In nucleotides, the CDR3 is TGTGCCAGCAGCCCTGTCGGGAGCATACAAGAGACCCAGTACTTC. It encodes CASSPVGSIQETQYF.

This clonotype was counted at least ten times. The V and J genes are TRBV12-3 or TRBV12-4 and TRBJ2-5; a weak D match, TRBD2 (5 bases). The V and J ends lost 7 bases and 4 bases respectively, with 13 bases between them. CDR3 length: 13 amino acids. In DNA, the CDR3 is TGTGCCAGCACCCTGGAGGTAGCAGAGACCCAGTACTTC. It yields the protein CASTLEVAETQYF.

This clonotype was observed many times. The rearrangement links TRBV6-1 to TRBJ2-6, with D uncertain. Germline CDR1 MNHNS, CDR2 SASEGT. Trimming removed 7 bases at V and 0 bases at J, with 7 bases between. The CDR3 has 14 residues. The CDR3 coding sequence is TGTGCCAGCACCAGCAACTCTGGGGCCAACGTCCTGACTTTC. It codes for CASTSNSGANVLTF.

This clonotype has ten or more counts. The genes are TRBV29-1 and TRBJ2-3; TRBD2 aligns across 11 bases. The V gene end was trimmed by 0 bases and the J gene end by 3 bases; junction bases not matched to a gene: 8. This CDR3 is 17 amino acids long. Per germline, CDR1 SQVTM and CDR2 ANQGSEA. CDR3 DNA: TGCAGCGTTGAAGATCGGAATAGCGGGGGGGCGACAGATACGCAGTATTTT. Amino acid sequence: CSVEDRNSGGATDTQYF.

In this sample, this clonotype turned up many times. The gene calls are TRBV9 and TRBJ2-2; maybe TRBD2 (5 bases). Germline-derived CDR1 and CDR2 are SGDLS and YYNGEE. The CDR3 is 14 amino acids. Trimming took off 4 bases at V and 2 bases at J, with 9 bases between the two ends. The CDR3 DNA reads as TGTGCCAGCAGCCCCCGGACTAACACCGGGGAGCTGTTTTTT. This encodes CASSPRTNTGELFF.

This clonotype was counted at least ten times. The CDR3 DNA follows: TGTGCCAGCAGTCCCCTTTGGAACGAGCAGTACGTC. Translating gives CASSPLWNEQYV. V usage is TRBV12-3 or TRBV12-4 and J usage is TRBJ2-7; the D is unclear. Trimming took off 5 bases at V and 5 bases at J, with 10 bases between the two ends. The length of the CDR3 is 12 residues.

The rearrangement links TRBV5-6 to TRBJ2-5; the match to TRBD1 covers 10 bases. Germline V CDR1 and CDR2: SGHDT, YYEEEE. The CDR3 loop spans 16 amino acids. The V gene end was trimmed by 3 bases and the J gene end by 5 bases; junction bases not matched to a gene: 10. CDR3 nucleotide sequence: TGTGCCAGCAGCTGGCGGGACAGGGGAGGTTGGGAGACCCAGTACTTC. It yields the protein CASSWRDRGGWETQYF.

The chain has TRBV7-7 and TRBJ2-5; 8 nucleotides line up with TRBD2. Trimming at V came to 5 bases and at J to 4 bases, leaving 15 bases not matched to a gene. Germline values: CDR1 SSHAT, CDR2 FNYEAQ (reference sequence). The CDR3 sequence is 17 residues long. CDR3 sequence (DNA): TGTGCCAGCAGCACCTTTCCCGGGACTAGAGGGTCAGAGACCCAGTACTTC. This gives the protein CASSTFPGTRGSETQYF.

This clonotype was observed a handful of times. The CDR3, as DNA: TGTGCCAGCAGCCTCAACTCAGGGGTTACGGAGACCCAGTACTTC. Its protein product is CASSLNSGVTETQYF. The chain combines TRBV5-4 with TRBJ2-5; D might be TRBD1 (6 bases). With 4 bases removed from V and 5 bases from J, the gap between germline ends came to 18 bases. The CDR3 consists of 15 residues. From germline, CDR1 is SGHNT and CDR2 YYREEE (reference sequence).

This clonotype turned up a few times. The chain's CDR3 is CASSERRDRGSYTF. The CDR3 nucleotides read TGTGCCAGCAGTGAAAGGCGGGACAGGGGAAGCTACACCTTC. The V gene is TRBV6-1, the J gene TRBJ1-2; the match to TRBD1 covers 10 bases. Trimming took 2 bases from V and 9 from J; bases not matched to a gene: 6. Germline V gene lookup returns CDR1 MNHNS and CDR2 SASEGT. The CDR3 consists of 14 residues.

This clonotype was seen repeatedly, ten times or more. CDR3 sequence reads: CASSLVLWGETQYF. CDR3 nucleotides: TGTGCCAGCAGCTTGGTCCTTTGGGGGGAGACCCAGTACTTC. The V gene is TRBV7-2, the J gene TRBJ2-5; D may be TRBD1 or TRBD2 (5 bases each). The V gene lost 3 bases and the J gene lost 5 bases, with 13 bases spanning the gap. CDR1 SGHTA and CDR2 FQGNSA come from the germline V gene. The CDR3 runs 14 residues.

V usage is TRBV7-9 and J usage is TRBJ2-7; 7 bases align to TRBD1. V was clipped by 7 bases and J by 5 bases; unmatched bases: 5. The CDR3 is 12 amino acids. The germline CDR1 and CDR2 sequences are SEHNR and FQNEAQ (reference sequence). The chain's CDR3 is CASTFDRDEQYV. CDR3 DNA: TGTGCCAGCACCTTCGACAGGGACGAGCAGTACGTC.

This clonotype has a count of ten or more. The CDR3 is CSASMEGAYEQYF. DNA for the CDR3: TGCAGTGCATCAATGGAAGGGGCCTACGAGCAGTACTTC. V is TRBV20-1 and J is TRBJ2-7; D perhaps matches TRBD1 (5 bases). This CDR3 spans 13 amino acids. V gave up 6 bases and J gave up 2 bases, with 14 bases separating them. Germline V CDR1 and CDR2: DFQATT, SNEGSKA (reference sequence).

This clonotype showed up just a few times. The V gene is TRBV6-5, the J gene TRBJ2-1, with D possibly called TRBD1 or TRBD2 (6 bases each). The CDR3 is made up of 12 amino acids. Trimming pared 6 bases from V and 13 bases from J, leaving 16 bases between. The germline V gene has CDR1 MNHEY and CDR2 SVGAGI. The CDR3 nucleotides read TGTGCCAGCAGGGGGATCGGGGGCCGACAGTTCTTC. Protein product: CASRGIGGRQFF.

The rearrangement links TRBV29-1 to TRBJ2-3; D assignment may be TRBD1 or TRBD2 (5 bases each). With 6 bases removed from V and 4 bases from J, the gap between germline ends came to 17 bases. This CDR3 has 14 amino acids. Germline V lookup: CDR1 SQVTM, CDR2 ANQGSEA. CDR3 DNA: TGCAGCGTGGGACCTAGTTCCATGGCAGATACGCAGTATTTT. Residues: CSVGPSSMADTQYF.

This clonotype was counted a few times. The rearrangement joins TRBV12-3 or TRBV12-4 to TRBJ2-3, with unresolved D. The V gene lost 4 bases and the J gene lost 0 bases, with 11 bases spanning the gap. The CDR3 is 15 residues long. The CDR3 loop reads CASSSRPSSTDTQYF. CDR3 sequence (DNA): TGTGCCAGCAGTTCCAGACCGAGTAGCACAGATACGCAGTATTTT.

Many counts were recorded for this clonotype. The genes are TRBV6-1 and TRBJ1-4; D is uncertain. In germline, CDR1 is MNHNS, CDR2 SASEGT. Trimming took 9 bases from V and 7 from J, leaving 15 bases between them. The CDR3 sequence is 13 residues long. Here the CDR3 reads CASRQGLAEKLFF. The CDR3 DNA sequence: TGTGCCAGTAGACAAGGGTTGGCTGAAAAACTGTTTTTT.

This clonotype was recorded at least ten times. This rearrangement joins TRBV12-3 or TRBV12-4 to TRBJ2-3; either TRBD1 or TRBD2 may supply D (6 bases each). V was clipped by 6 bases and J by 2 bases, with 18 bases between them. The CDR3 runs 16 residues. The CDR3 here is CASSPYEGGPTDTQYF. In nucleotides, the CDR3 is TGTGCCAGCAGCCCGTATGAGGGGGGCCCCACAGATACGCAGTATTTT.

The sample holds many counts of this clonotype. The chain is built from TRBV19 and TRBJ2-1, with 8 bases matching TRBD2. V gave up 5 bases and J gave up 7 bases; unmatched junction bases: 10. The CDR3 contains 15 residues. In germline, CDR1 is LNHDA, CDR2 SQIVND (reference sequence). CDR3 nucleotide sequence: TGTGCCAGTAGTGGCGGGGGGCCTAGAAGGAATGAGCAGTTCTTC. It codes for CASSGGGPRRNEQFF.

This clonotype was detected a few times. The J gene is TRBJ1-2, the V gene TRBV4-3; unclear D gene. CDR1 is LGHNA, CDR2 YSLEER, per germline. The CDR3 contains 13 residues. Trimming pared 0 bases from V and 8 bases from J, leaving 10 bases between. CDR3 in DNA: TGCGCCAGCAGCCAAGAAAAGGGCGGGGGCTACACCTTC. Translation gives CASSQEKGGGYTF.

With regard to this clonotype: Given a much more abundant clone one base away, this may be a read error. V gene TRBV29-1 combines with J gene TRBJ2-3; TRBD2 matches 7 bases. The CDR3 totals 15 residues. Germline V lookup: CDR1 SQVTM, CDR2 ANQGSEA. With V trimmed by 7 bases and J by 6 bases, 16 bases remained unmatched. For the CDR3, the DNA is TGCAGCGCCAGTCGCGGGGGATACGTTTTCGATACGCAGTATTTT. This codes for CSASRGGYVFDTQYF.

The table lists this clonotype with many counts. The CDR3 reads CASSENQGTLNEKLFF. The CDR3 nucleotides read TGTGCCAGCAGCGAAAACCAAGGGACCCTTAATGAAAAACTGTTTTTT. The V call is TRBV12-3 or TRBV12-4, the J call TRBJ1-4; tentative D call: TRBD1 (5 bases). This CDR3 has 16 residues. Trimming removed 6 bases from V and 4 bases from J, with 18 bases in between.

The rearrangement joins TRBV6-2 or TRBV6-3 to TRBJ1-5; 7 bases agree with TRBD1. J lost 0 bases, V lost 6 bases, and 11 bases had no gene match. The CDR3 consists of 17 residues. Germline-derived CDR1 and CDR2 are MNHEY and SVGEGT. DNA of the CDR3: TGTGCCAGCAGACCCGACAGGGCCGCTTATAGCAATCAGCCCCAGCATTTT. Its translation is CASRPDRAAYSNQPQHF.

This clonotype came up many times. The chain uses TRBV7-9 and TRBJ2-2; D not resolved. Germline loops: CDR1 SEHNR, CDR2 FQNEAQ (reference sequence). Trimming shortened V by 2 bases and J by 2 bases, and 12 bases separated the two germline ends. The CDR3 has 16 amino acids. The CDR3 spells CASSLFYLANTGELFF. Here the CDR3 DNA reads TGTGCCAGCAGCTTATTTTATTTGGCAAACACCGGGGAGCTGTTTTTT.

This chain joins TRBV7-7 and TRBJ2-2; the D is unclear. The CDR3 runs 13 residues. Trimming removed 5 bases from V and 5 bases from J, with 9 bases in between. CDR1 and CDR2 (germline): SSHAT, FNYEAQ (reference sequence). The DNA for the CDR3 is TGTGCCAGCAGCCCCACTGCGACCGGGGAGCTGTTTTTT. Its protein product is CASSPTATGELFF.

This clonotype was observed many times. This chain links TRBV5-1 with TRBJ1-3; TRBD1 might be the D (5 bases). The germline CDR1 and CDR2 sequences are SGHRS and YFSETQ. V lost 4 bases and J lost 4, with 18 bases in between. The CDR3 has 16 residues. CDR3 in DNA: TGCGCCAGCAGCCCCACAGGTCTCACATCCGGAAACACCATATATTTT. Protein product: CASSPTGLTSGNTIYF. Looking up the rest from reference TRBV5-1 and TRBJ1-3 gives the full variable domain: KAGVTQTPRYLIKTRGQQVTLSCSPISGHRSVSWYQQTPGQGLQFLFEYFSETQRNKGNFPGRFSGRQFSNSRSEMNVSTLELGDSALYLCASSPTGLTSGNTIYFGEGSWLTVV.

The table lists this clonotype with many counts. V usage is TRBV18 and J usage is TRBJ2-7; the D is unclear. The germline V and J ends were trimmed by 5 bases and 1 base, with 15 bases remaining between them. The length of the CDR3 is 15 residues. Germline loops: CDR1 KGHSH, CDR2 LQKENI. This CDR3 reads CASSKDGVLSYEQYF. The DNA for the CDR3 is TGTGCCAGCTCAAAGGATGGAGTCCTATCCTACGAGCAGTACTTC.

The gene calls are TRBV20-1 and TRBJ2-6, with 7 bases aligning to TRBD2. Per germline, CDR1 DFQATT and CDR2 SNEGSKA (reference sequence). The CDR3 consists of 16 residues. V dropped 6 bases and J dropped 0; count of bases not matched to a gene: 8. The CDR3 DNA follows: TGCAGTGCCAACCTAGCGGCTCACTCTGGGGCCAACGTCCTGACTTTC. It yields the protein CSANLAAHSGANVLTF.

The chain carries TRBV6-1 and TRBJ2-3; weak D call: TRBD2 (5 bases). The CDR3 spans 15 residues. Germline V gene lookup returns CDR1 MNHNS and CDR2 SASEGT. V lost 5 bases, J lost 0 bases, and 12 bases lay in between. The CDR3 nucleotides are TGTGCCAGCAGTCGAGAGCGGTCGAGCACAGATACGCAGTATTTT. Protein sequence: CASSRERSSTDTQYF.

This clonotype was observed a handful of times. This rearrangement joins TRBV7-2 to TRBJ1-5; D not resolved. V gave up 1 base and J gave up 3 bases, with 13 bases separating them. The CDR3 totals 16 residues. Germline V gene lookup returns CDR1 SGHTA and CDR2 FQGNSA. In DNA form, the CDR3 reads TGTGCCAGCAGCTTAGTGAGCACAGCACTCAATCAGCCCCAGCATTTT. Encoded protein: CASSLVSTALNQPQHF.